This record concerns one TCR beta chain sequence. Its antigen is undetermined. The time point was: week 35, safety follow-up. Vaccination used 300 ug of mutant IDH1 20-mer peptide per dose, with topical imiquimod. The method was immunoSEQ multiplex PCR; TCRdb's version includes in-frame clones alone and lacks a portion of them. Here the sample spans about 32,000 clones, around 80% being singletons. The data were taken from a study of a mutant IDH1 vaccine in newly diagnosed glioma. Germline V CDR1 and CDR2: MGHDK, SYGVNS. V was cut by 3 bases and J by 6 bases, with 18 bases left in between. The CDR3 covers 16 residues.

This receptor was taken from a woman aged 35 to 49 with glioma. This chain uses TRBV25-1 with TRBJ1-5; D remains unclear. The specimen was PBMCs, collected from a glioma patient whose treatment included an IDH1 peptide vaccine. The CDR3 DNA follows: TGTGCCAGCAGTGATACCCAGCCTGGAGACGGTCAGCCCCAGCATTTT. It codes for CASSDTQPGDGQPQHF. Looking up the rest from reference TRBV25-1 and TRBJ1-5 gives the full variable domain: EADIYQTPRYLVIGTGKKITLECSQTMGHDKMYWYQQDPGMELHLIHYSYGVNSTEKGDLSSESTVSRIRTEHFPLTLESARPSHTSQYLCASSDTQPGDGQPQHFGDGTRLSIL.